Below, 18 T cell receptor beta chains from the same sample are listed, as sequenced in a study of blood T cell repertoires in COVID-19. The assay was immunoSEQ multiplex PCR, and TCRdb's table has in-frame clones only and misses some. The table shows about 220,000 clones, with 85% occurring only once. Sequencing used peripheral blood. The receptor set was obtained from a woman in her 70s with COVID-19, enrolled during active disease.

V is TRBV7-2 and J is TRBJ2-3, with 11 bases lining up with TRBD2. J lost 5 bases, V lost 4 bases, and 2 bases had no gene match. The CDR3 has 14 residues. CDR1 is SGHTA and CDR2 is FQGNSA in the germline V gene. CDR3 DNA: TGTGCCAGCAGCTCCGGACTAGCGGGAGATACGCAGTATTTT. Translation gives CASSSGLAGDTQYF.

The chain is built from TRBV25-1 and TRBJ1-2; the D gene is possibly TRBD1 (6 bases). V dropped 7 bases and J dropped 8 bases, with 23 bases sitting between them. Looked up from germline, CDR1 is MGHDK and CDR2 is SYGVNS. The CDR3 spans 15 residues. The CDR3 here is CASKWGQPPRGGYTF. Written as DNA, the CDR3 is TGTGCCAGCAAGTGGGGACAACCCCCACGAGGCGGCTACACCTTC.

V usage is TRBV9 and J usage is TRBJ2-5, with no clear D. V was cut by 0 bases and J by 5 bases, with 14 bases left in between. CDR1 and CDR2 (germline): SGDLS, YYNGEE. The CDR3 runs 15 residues. CDR3 nucleotides: TGTGCCAGCAGCGTAGATCTTCAGGCAAGCGAGACCCAGTACTTC. It specifies CASSVDLQASETQYF. The whole variable domain, remainder taken from reference TRBV9 and TRBJ2-5, is DSGVTQTPKHLITATGQRVTLRCSPRSGDLSVYWYQQSLDQGLQFLIQYYNGEERAKGNILERFSAQQFPDLHSELNLSSLELGDSALYFCASSVDLQASETQYFGPGTRLLVL.

The chain couples TRBV19 to TRBJ1-5; D gene uncertain. This CDR3 comprises 16 residues. Trimming pared 1 base from V and 4 bases from J, leaving 14 bases between. Germline V gives CDR1 LNHDA, CDR2 SQIVND (reference sequence). CDR3 DNA: TGTGCCAGTAGTATAGTGGAAGGGTCGGGGAATCAGCCCCAGCATTTT. Protein sequence: CASSIVEGSGNQPQHF. Based on the CDR3 plus reference TRBV19 and TRBJ1-5, the full variable domain is DGGITQSPKYLFRKEGQNVTLSCEQNLNHDAMYWYRQDPGQGLRLIYYSQIVNDFQKGDIAEGYSVSREKKESFPLTVTSAQKNPTAFYLCASSIVEGSGNQPQHFGDGTRLSIL.

The rearrangement links TRBV7-2 to TRBJ2-5; tentative D call: TRBD2 (5 bases). The ends were cut back, 2 bases at V and 3 bases at J, with 7 bases in the middle. The CDR3 contains 13 residues. Germline values: CDR1 SGHTA, CDR2 FQGNSA. This chain's CDR3 is CASSLSGKETQYF. Here the CDR3 DNA reads TGTGCCAGCAGCTTATCGGGGAAAGAGACCCAGTACTTC.

The chain carries TRBV9 and TRBJ2-3; D uncertain. The V gene's germline CDR1 is SGDLS and CDR2 YYNGEE. Trimming cost V 0 bases and J 6 bases, with 11 bases left between them. CDR3 length: 14 amino acids. CDR3 sequence reads: CASSVGNLGDTQYF. CDR3 DNA sequence: TGTGCCAGCAGCGTAGGTAACCTCGGGGATACGCAGTATTTT.

The V gene is TRBV18, the J gene TRBJ2-1, with TRBD2 identical over 12 bases. CDR3 length: 15 residues. Germline trimming cut 6 bases from V and 3 bases from J; bases unmatched to any gene: 3. Germline-derived CDR1 and CDR2 are KGHSH and LQKENI. CDR3 bases: TGTGCCAGCTCCCCGACTAGCGGGAGCTACAATGAGCAGTTCTTC. This sequence encodes CASSPTSGSYNEQFF.

CDR3 residues: CASSSADRSRGYGYTF. CDR3 in DNA: TGCGCCAGCAGCAGTGCCGACAGATCCAGGGGGTATGGCTACACCTTC. The chain uses TRBV5-1 and TRBJ1-2; 7 bases map to TRBD1. Germline lookup yields CDR1 SGHRS and CDR2 YFSETQ. CDR3 length: 16 amino acids. The V segment lost 4 bases and the J segment 5 bases; nucleotides outside the gene matches: 14.

The chain links TRBV4-3 to TRBJ1-4; 7 bases line up with TRBD1. Germline CDR1 and CDR2: LGHNA and YSLEER. With V trimmed by 1 base and J by 2 bases, 1 base remained unmatched. This CDR3 spans 15 amino acids. This chain's CDR3 is CASSQGDSTNEKLFF. The DNA of the CDR3 is TGCGCCAGCAGCCAAGGGGACAGCACTAATGAAAAACTGTTTTTT.

This clone was detected only once. V gene TRBV6-2 or TRBV6-3 combines with J gene TRBJ1-2, with TRBD1 matching 8 bases. CDR1 is MNHEY, CDR2 SVGEGT, per germline. The CDR3 loop spans 15 amino acids. Trimming cost V 2 bases and J 4 bases; bases outside gene matches: 6. The CDR3 DNA sequence: TGTGCCAGCAGTTACCCCCTGACAGGGGCCTATGGCTACACCTTC. Protein product: CASSYPLTGAYGYTF.

This chain connects TRBV27 to TRBJ1-1, with D possibly TRBD1 on 5 matching bases. Looked up from germline, CDR1 is MNHEY and CDR2 is SMNVEV (reference sequence). Trimming stripped 6 bases from V and 4 bases from J, with 18 bases between. CDR3 length: 15 amino acids. The CDR3 here is CASSPSPGRFTEAFF. Here the CDR3 DNA reads TGTGCCAGCAGCCCAAGCCCAGGGCGTTTCACTGAAGCTTTCTTT.

The chain combines TRBV2 with TRBJ1-5, with D perhaps matching TRBD1 (6 bases). Germline CDR1 SNHLY, CDR2 FYNNEI. V shed 0 bases and J shed 6 bases, with 12 bases lying between them. The CDR3 loop spans 15 amino acids. The CDR3 coding sequence is TGTGCCAGCAGTGAAGCGGTCAGGGGAGTTCAGCCCCAGCATTTT. This translates into CASSEAVRGVQPQHF.

The V gene is TRBV5-1, the J gene TRBJ1-2, with TRBD1 as a possible D gene (5 bases). The CDR3 is 13 residues long. From germline, CDR1 is SGHRS and CDR2 YFSETQ. V shed 5 bases and J shed 0 bases, with 8 bases lying between them. The CDR3: CASRQGTNYGYTF. DNA of the CDR3: TGCGCCAGCAGGCAGGGCACTAACTATGGCTACACCTTC.

The V and J genes are TRBV7-2 and TRBJ1-2; tentatively, D is TRBD1 (6 bases). The V end was cut by 3 bases, the J end by 2 bases, with 19 bases between. The CDR3 runs 17 residues. The V gene's germline CDR1 is SGHTA and CDR2 FQGNSA. The CDR3 reads CASSLGGAQLSNYGYTF. CDR3 DNA sequence: TGTGCCAGCAGCTTGGGGGGGGCCCAACTTTCCAACTATGGCTACACCTTC.

The chain employs TRBV5-1 and TRBJ1-4, with a tentative D call TRBD1 (5 bases). V lost 4 bases and J lost 4, with 8 bases in between. Germline assignment: CDR1 SGHRS and CDR2 YFSETQ. The CDR3 is made up of 13 amino acids. In DNA form, the CDR3 reads TGCGCCAGCAGCGGGGGGAATAATGAAAAACTGTTTTTT. Protein sequence: CASSGGNNEKLFF.

This chain joins TRBV7-9 and TRBJ2-5, with a weak D call TRBD2 (7 bases). The germline V and J ends were trimmed by 2 bases and 4 bases, with 11 bases remaining between them. Germline V CDR1 and CDR2: SEHNR, FQNEAQ (reference sequence). The CDR3 loop spans 14 amino acids. The CDR3 sequence is CASSLRGAPETQYF. The CDR3 nucleotides are TGTGCCAGCAGCTTACGGGGGGCCCCAGAGACCCAGTACTTC.

The rearrangement links TRBV19 to TRBJ2-7, with a weak D call TRBD2 (5 bases). Germline CDR1 is LNHDA and CDR2 is SQIVND (reference sequence). V was clipped by 8 bases and J by 2 bases, with 10 bases between them. This CDR3 contains 12 residues. CDR3: CASSRGTYEQYF. The CDR3 bases are TGTGCCAGTTCCAGAGGGACCTACGAGCAGTACTTC.

This chain links TRBV7-2 with TRBJ2-7; 9 positions match TRBD1. V lost 3 bases, J lost 3 bases, and 3 bases stayed unmatched. Looked up from germline, CDR1 is SGHTA and CDR2 is FQGNSA. The CDR3 runs to 14 residues. The CDR3 nucleotides are TGTGCCAGCAGCTTCCCGGACAGGGGCTACGAGCAGTACTTC. It translates to CASSFPDRGYEQYF. The full variable domain, with the rest looked up from reference TRBV7-2 and TRBJ2-7, is GAGVSQSPSNKVTEKGKDVELRCDPISGHTALYWYRQSLGQGLEFLIYFQGNSAPDKSGLPSDRFSAERTGGSVSTLTIQRTQQEDSAVYLCASSFPDRGYEQYFGPGTRLTVT.